Shown below are 14 T cell receptor beta chains from a single sample sequenced in a study of a mutant IDH1 vaccine in newly diagnosed glioma. These receptors have no known antigen. Time point indicated: week 47, end of study. Doses comprised 300 ug of mutant IDH1 20-mer peptide each, plus topical imiquimod. The table came from immunoSEQ multiplex PCR; TCRdb's copy has only in-frame clones and leaves some out. Here the sample spans almost 25,000 clones, 82% being singletons. The input for sequencing was PBMCs, taken from a glioma patient whose treatment included an IDH1 peptide vaccine. The receptors here all came from a man aged 35-49 years with glioma. Some clones in this sample may be carry-over from other donors' samples.

V gene TRBV4-1 combines with J gene TRBJ1-3; unclear D gene. CDR1 and CDR2 from the germline V gene are MGHRA and YSYEKL. Trimming stripped 5 bases from V and 1 base from J, with 9 bases between. The CDR3 is 14 residues long. The DNA for the CDR3 is TGCGCCAGCAGCTACTCGGATTCTGGAAACACCATATATTTT. This gives the protein CASSYSDSGNTIYF.

V and J are TRBV30 and TRBJ1-5, with 7 positions matching TRBD1. The germline V gene encodes CDR1 GTSNPN and CDR2 SVGIG (reference sequence). V trimming: 3 bases; J trimming: 0 bases; junction bases outside the gene matches: 14. There are 18 residues in the CDR3. The CDR3 is CAWRSSFFGTDSNQPQHF. DNA for the CDR3: TGTGCCTGGAGATCCTCTTTCTTCGGGACAGATAGCAATCAGCCCCAGCATTTT. The full variable domain, its missing parts supplied by reference TRBV30 and TRBJ1-5, is SQTIHQWPATLVQPVGSPLSLECTVEGTSNPNLYWYRQAAGRGLQLLFYSVGIGQISSEVPQNLSASRPQDRQFILSSKKLLLSDSGFYLCAWRSSFFGTDSNQPQHFGDGTRLSIL.

CDR3 nucleotides: TGTGCTAGTGGGTTTTGGACAGGGCGAGAGCAGTACTTC. It codes for CASGFWTGREQYF. This chain connects TRBV12-5 to TRBJ2-7, with TRBD1 identical over 8 bases. Germline V gene lookup returns CDR1 LGHNT and CDR2 FRNRAP. The CDR3 consists of 13 residues. After removal of 6 bases from V and 7 bases from J, the junction contained 8 bases not matched to a gene.

The J gene is TRBJ1-5, the V gene TRBV19, with D perhaps TRBD1 (5 bases). Germline V gives CDR1 LNHDA, CDR2 SQIVND (reference sequence). V was cut by 7 bases and J by 0 bases, with 13 bases left in between. CDR3 size: 15 residues. This CDR3 reads CASTDRGYSNQPQHF. The CDR3 DNA reads TGTGCCAGTACCGACCGGGGGTATAGCAATCAGCCCCAGCATTTT.

This clone has just a few counts. V is TRBV7-9 and J is TRBJ2-2; TRBD1 matches 8 bases. The CDR3 sequence is 14 residues long. Per germline, CDR1 SEHNR and CDR2 FQNEAQ (reference sequence). J lost 9 bases, V lost 2 bases, and 5 bases had no gene match. The CDR3, as DNA: TGTGCCAGCAGCTTAAACAGGGGGGCATGGGAGCTGTTTTTT. Translating it yields CASSLNRGAWELFF.

The rearrangement joins TRBV6-1 to TRBJ1-4, with 7 bases lining up with TRBD1. Trimming cost V 6 bases and J 3 bases; bases outside gene matches: 4. The CDR3 spans 14 residues. Germline V CDR1 and CDR2: MNHNS, SASEGT. Here the CDR3 DNA reads TGTGCCAGCAGGACAGGGAGCTCTAATGAAAAACTGTTTTTT. It encodes CASRTGSSNEKLFF.

V is TRBV5-1 and J is TRBJ1-1; maybe TRBD1 (5 bases). Trimming took off 0 bases at V and 0 bases at J, with 12 bases between the two ends. This CDR3 has 16 residues. Germline CDR1 and CDR2: SGHRS and YFSETQ. The CDR3: CASSLAAGIMNTEAFF. In DNA, the CDR3 is TGCGCCAGCAGCTTGGCGGCAGGGATTATGAACACTGAAGCTTTCTTT.

The sample holds one count of this clone. The chain joins TRBV12-5 to TRBJ1-2, with D possibly being TRBD1 (6 bases). Germline V gene data show CDR1 as LGHNT and CDR2 as FRNRAP. Trimming cost V 6 bases and J 13 bases, with 21 bases left between them. This CDR3 contains 13 residues. This CDR3 is CASGQDPNRARTF. The CDR3 nucleotides read TGTGCTAGTGGGCAGGACCCTAACAGGGCCCGCACCTTC.

Only one count was recorded for this clone. The chain carries TRBV19 and TRBJ1-5; 7 bases are a match to TRBD1. This CDR3 comprises 15 residues. Losses at the gene ends were 6 bases for V and 4 bases for J; bases not matched to a gene: 9. The germline V gene has CDR1 LNHDA and CDR2 SQIVND (reference sequence). CDR3 sequence: CASRKGQGENQPQHF. The CDR3 DNA reads TGTGCCAGTAGGAAGGGTCAGGGGGAAAATCAGCCCCAGCATTTT.

The rearrangement uses TRBV6-5 and TRBJ1-1; maybe TRBD1 (6 bases). V was cut by 6 bases and J by 1 base, with 15 bases left in between. CDR3 length: 15 residues. Per the germline V gene, CDR1 is MNHEY and CDR2 is SVGAGI. The CDR3 nucleotides read TGTGCCAGCAGCCGGGGGGGCAGGGGGAACACTGAAGCTTTCTTT. Its protein is CASSRGGRGNTEAFF.

The V and J genes are TRBV5-4 and TRBJ2-5; D remains ambiguous. V was pared by 3 bases and J by 1 base, with 13 bases between. This CDR3 has 15 residues. CDR1 SGHNT and CDR2 YYREEE come from the germline V gene (reference sequence). CDR3 nucleotides: TGTGCCAGCAGCTCGGCCCTGACAAGCCAAGAGACCCAGTACTTC. Translated, it gives CASSSALTSQETQYF. Full variable domain (remainder filled in from reference TRBV5-4 and TRBJ2-5): ETGVTQSPTHLIKTRGQQVTLRCSSQSGHNTVSWYQQALGQGPQFIFQYYREEENGRGNFPPRFSGLQFPNYSSELNVNALELDDSALYLCASSSALTSQETQYFGPGTRLLVL.

The genes are TRBV2 and TRBJ1-2; no clear D gene. The ends were cut back, 4 bases at V and 8 bases at J, with 11 bases in the middle. The CDR3 sequence is 12 residues long. The V gene's germline CDR1 is SNHLY and CDR2 FYNNEI. For the CDR3, the DNA is TGTGCCAGCAGTGTCGGCGGTCTGGGCTACACCTTC. This translates into CASSVGGLGYTF.

This chain links TRBV6-4 with TRBJ1-1, with a weak D call TRBD1 (6 bases). V gave up 3 bases and J gave up 4 bases, with 12 bases separating them. Germline CDR1 MRHNA, CDR2 SNTAGT. This CDR3 contains 14 residues. Here the CDR3 reads CASSDGEGGTEAFF. CDR3 nucleotides: TGTGCCAGCAGTGATGGGGAGGGGGGCACTGAAGCTTTCTTT.

About this clone itself: Germline and junction disagree at one end, which may indicate a read error. The rearrangement links TRBV7-7 to TRBJ2-2; 8 bases are shared with TRBD1. The CDR3 has 16 residues. Germline values: CDR1 SSHAT, CDR2 FNYEAQ (reference sequence). CDR3 DNA: TGTGCTAGCAGCCCTCGACAGGGGAGAGGACCCGGGGAGCTGTTTTTT. Residues: CASSPRQGRGPGELFF.